What follows are 5 T cell receptor beta chains derived from one specimen sequenced in a study of T cells in Graves' hyperthyroidism and ophthalmopathy. RNA transcripts yielded amplified TCR beta CDR3 regions. A set of HTBI primers served as the primers for a first-round RT-PCR of the TCR CDR3. Each CDR3 protein is one row after TCRdb ran MiXCR on the multiplex PCR reads. The table records 700,000 or so distinct CDR3 sequences, 15% to 20% of them present only once. The sample taken for sequencing was blood. Receptors originate from a man younger than 35 with Graves' hyperthyroidism.

This clonotype was seen only once. J is TRBJ2-4 and V is TRBV18; D perhaps matches TRBD2 (6 bases). Trimming cost V 4 bases and J 1 base, with 17 bases left between them. The CDR3 consists of 17 residues. In germline, CDR1 is KGHSH, CDR2 LQKENI. The CDR3 region has the DNA TGTGCCAGCTCACACGGAGGGCTCTTTGGGGCCAAAAACATTCAGTACTTC. Protein product: CASSHGGLFGAKNIQYF. The variable domain in full, with the rest retrieved from reference TRBV18 and TRBJ2-4, is NAGVMQNPRHLVRRRGQEARLRCSPMKGHSHVYWYRQLPEEGLKFMVYLQKENIIDESGMPKERFSAEFPKEGPSILRIQQVVRGDSAAYFCASSHGGLFGAKNIQYFGAGTRLSVL.

This clonotype was recorded a few times. The rearrangement links TRBV30 to TRBJ2-3; D not resolved. The CDR3 contains 12 residues. Germline V gene lookup returns CDR1 GTSNPN and CDR2 SVGIG (reference sequence). V gave up 1 base and J gave up 5 bases, with 7 bases separating them. The DNA of the CDR3 is TGTGCCTGGAGTGAACCAGGAGATACGCAGTATTTT. This gives the protein CAWSEPGDTQYF.

This clonotype was observed a few times. The rearrangement uses TRBV7-9 and TRBJ2-7, with TRBD1 identical over 7 bases. Germline V gene data show CDR1 as SEHNR and CDR2 as FQNEAQ (reference sequence). The CDR3 is 14 residues long. The J segment lost 2 bases and the V segment lost 8 bases, leaving 9 bases of the junction unmatched. CDR3 sequence: CASFGTDRPYEQYF. For the CDR3, the DNA is TGTGCCAGCTTCGGGACAGACAGACCCTACGAGCAGTACTTC.

Notes on this clonotype: A much larger clone is a single base away; this may be a read error. This chain connects TRBV6-2 or TRBV6-3 to TRBJ2-7; tentatively, D is TRBD1 (5 bases). This CDR3 is built from 15 residues. The germline CDR1 and CDR2 sequences are MNHEY and SVGEGT. The CDR3 spells CASNYRWASSYEQYF. In DNA form, the CDR3 reads TGTGCCAGCAATTACAGGTGGGCTAGCTCCTACGAGCAGTACTTC.

A few counts support this clonotype. The rearrangement links TRBV3-1 to TRBJ1-2, with unresolved D. This CDR3 has 17 amino acids. Germline V gene lookup returns CDR1 LGHDT and CDR2 YNNKEL (reference sequence). V lost 0 bases to trimming and J lost 4 bases, with 18 bases between them. The CDR3 nucleotides are TGTGCCAGCAGCCAAGATCGAGGTGGCACTCGTAGCTATGGCTACACCTTC. Protein sequence: CASSQDRGGTRSYGYTF.